This TCR beta chain originates from a study of T cell changes during pregnancy in multiple sclerosis (dated by TCRdb to the late 2010s). In terms of the full investigation: The study looked at changes in the T cell repertoire across pregnancy in women with multiple sclerosis.

A remark on this clone: Its antigen is not yet known. There are no base qualities to consult, and no much larger clone falls within one base.

The germline V gene yields SGHTA for CDR1 and FQGNSA for CDR2. The CDR3 has 16 amino acids, counting the end cysteine and phenylalanine. Of the read, only the CDR3 DNA is kept; its 48 bases are in frame from base 1. V and J lose 11 bases and 2 bases, and a span of 23 bases separates them. Library preparation used the immunoSEQ multiplex PCR assay. Held by TCRdb, this immuneACCESS table contains in-frame sequences only and omits some clones. Under half of the omission traces to an unresolved V gene where checked; the cause of the rest is unknown. For this sample there are about 37,000 clones; approximately 91% appear just once. About 0.42% of the sample rests with the top ten.

Sequences were derived from CD4+ T cells from peripheral blood mononuclear cells, sampled in the third trimester of pregnancy. The sequence derives from a female donor in good health, enrolled as a control in a pregnancy study. Recombination linked TRBV7-2 to TRBJ2-3; a tentative D match to TRBD2 spans 6 bases. The bases are TGTGCCTCAAACGGGGATGCGGGAAGTATCACAGATACGCAGTATTTT. This translates into CASNGDAGSITDTQYF.